A selection of T cell receptor beta chains follows, all from one sample in a study of blood T cell repertoires in COVID-19. Assay: immunoSEQ multiplex PCR; the TCRdb copy retains only in-frame clones and omits some. In the table there are about 80,000 clones, around 78% of which are singletons. What was sequenced was peripheral blood. The receptors were gathered from a man between 60 and 75 years old with COVID-19, enrolled during active disease. Both conserved end residues are part of each CDR3. Each record gives: CDR3 length, clone size, J gene, D gene, V gene, CDR3 protein, CDR3 DNA. D genes are given only for firm matches. A row's size may be missing; if present it is once, few, many or a size class.

cdr3_length: 16
clone_size: -
j_call: TRBJ1-4
d_call: -
v_call: TRBV5-5
cdr3_aa: CASSLRGGTTNEKLFF
cdr3_nt: TGTGCCAGCAGCTTGAGGGGAGGGACAACTAATGAAAAACTGTTTTTT

cdr3_length: 14
clone_size: -
j_call: TRBJ1-5
d_call: -
v_call: TRBV30
cdr3_aa: CAWSVHGSNQPQHF
cdr3_nt: TGTGCCTGGAGTGTCCACGGGAGCAATCAGCCCCAGCATTTT

cdr3_length: 16
clone_size: -
j_call: TRBJ2-6
d_call: -
v_call: TRBV4-3
cdr3_aa: CASSQDTSSGANVLTF
cdr3_nt: TGCGCCAGCAGCCAAGATACGAGCTCTGGGGCCAACGTCCTGACTTTC

cdr3_length: 13
clone_size: -
j_call: TRBJ2-4
d_call: -
v_call: TRBV6-5
cdr3_aa: CASSSTGQGIQYF
cdr3_nt: TGTGCCAGCAGTTCCACGGGCCAGGGGATTCAGTACTTC

cdr3_length: 16
clone_size: -
j_call: TRBJ2-5
d_call: TRBD1
v_call: TRBV27
cdr3_aa: CASSELGTGSLETQYF
cdr3_nt: TGTGCCAGCAGTGAACTCGGGACAGGGTCGCTTGAGACCCAGTACTTC

cdr3_length: 14
clone_size: -
j_call: TRBJ1-4
d_call: -
v_call: TRBV11-3
cdr3_aa: CASSRGSFNEKLFF
cdr3_nt: TGTGCCAGCAGCAGGGGTTCTTTTAATGAAAAACTGTTTTTT

cdr3_length: 14
clone_size: -
j_call: TRBJ2-7
d_call: TRBD1
v_call: TRBV6-5
cdr3_aa: CASADRGVSYEQYF
cdr3_nt: TGTGCCAGCGCCGACAGGGGGGTCTCCTACGAGCAGTACTTC

cdr3_length: 14
clone_size: -
j_call: TRBJ2-3
d_call: -
v_call: TRBV18
cdr3_aa: CASSPQGGKDTQYF
cdr3_nt: TGTGCCAGCTCACCCCAAGGGGGTAAAGATACGCAGTATTTT

cdr3_length: 16
clone_size: -
j_call: TRBJ1-2
d_call: -
v_call: TRBV28
cdr3_aa: CASSPGGGGANYGYTF
cdr3_nt: TGTGCCAGCAGCCCGGGGGGAGGTGGCGCTAACTATGGCTACACCTTC

cdr3_length: 14
clone_size: -
j_call: TRBJ1-2
d_call: -
v_call: TRBV2
cdr3_aa: CASSGPGQNYGYTF
cdr3_nt: TGTGCCAGCAGTGGCCCCGGACAGAACTATGGCTACACCTTC

cdr3_length: 18
clone_size: -
j_call: TRBJ2-3
d_call: TRBD2
v_call: TRBV5-8
cdr3_aa: CASSPRTSGGRATDTQYF
cdr3_nt: TGTGCCAGCAGTCCTCGGACTAGCGGGGGCCGCGCCACAGATACGCAGTATTTT

cdr3_length: 14
clone_size: once
j_call: TRBJ1-4
d_call: TRBD1
v_call: TRBV19
cdr3_aa: CASSPGQSNEKLFF
cdr3_nt: TGTGCCAGTAGTCCGGGACAGTCTAATGAAAAACTGTTTTTT

cdr3_length: 13
clone_size: -
j_call: TRBJ2-7
d_call: -
v_call: TRBV3-1/TRBV3-2
cdr3_aa: CASSQDQFYEQYF
cdr3_nt: TGTGCCAGCAGCCAAGATCAGTTCTACGAGCAGTACTTC

cdr3_length: 14
clone_size: -
j_call: TRBJ1-4
d_call: -
v_call: TRBV28
cdr3_aa: CASRIRTVGEKLFF
cdr3_nt: TGTGCCAGCAGGATAAGGACAGTCGGAGAAAAACTGTTTTTT

cdr3_length: 13
clone_size: -
j_call: TRBJ1-1
d_call: -
v_call: TRBV27
cdr3_aa: CASSLSKGTEAFF
cdr3_nt: TGTGCCAGCAGTTTATCTAAGGGGACTGAAGCTTTCTTT

cdr3_length: 13
clone_size: -
j_call: TRBJ2-7
d_call: -
v_call: TRBV19
cdr3_aa: CASSIEDSYEQYF
cdr3_nt: TGTGCCAGTAGTATAGAGGACAGCTACGAGCAGTACTTC

cdr3_length: 15
clone_size: -
j_call: TRBJ2-1
d_call: TRBD2
v_call: TRBV7-6
cdr3_aa: CASSSPSGGGNEQFF
cdr3_nt: TGTGCCAGCAGCTCCCCTAGCGGGGGGGGCAATGAGCAGTTCTTC

cdr3_length: 14
clone_size: once
j_call: TRBJ2-7
d_call: TRBD1
v_call: TRBV23-1
cdr3_aa: CANQPGTGIYEQYF
cdr3_nt: TGCGCCAACCAGCCCGGGACAGGGATATACGAGCAGTACTTC

cdr3_length: 14
clone_size: -
j_call: TRBJ2-3
d_call: -
v_call: TRBV7-9
cdr3_aa: CASSLTGGSDTQYF
cdr3_nt: TGTGCCAGCAGCTTAACCGGGGGTTCAGATACGCAGTATTTT

cdr3_length: 14
clone_size: -
j_call: TRBJ2-2
d_call: -
v_call: TRBV2
cdr3_aa: CASRGLFNTGELFF
cdr3_nt: TGTGCCAGCAGAGGACTTTTTAACACCGGGGAGCTGTTTTTT

cdr3_length: 15
clone_size: -
j_call: TRBJ2-3
d_call: TRBD2
v_call: TRBV5-1
cdr3_aa: CASSSGGPSTDTQYF
cdr3_nt: TGCGCCAGCAGCTCGGGGGGTCCTAGCACAGATACGCAGTATTTT

cdr3_length: 16
clone_size: -
j_call: TRBJ2-2
d_call: TRBD1
v_call: TRBV6-4
cdr3_aa: CASSDSDRGGTGELFF
cdr3_nt: TGTGCCAGCAGTGACTCTGACAGGGGAGGCACCGGGGAGCTGTTTTTT

cdr3_length: 14
clone_size: -
j_call: TRBJ1-4
d_call: -
v_call: TRBV5-4
cdr3_aa: CASSSGKGNEKLFF
cdr3_nt: TGTGCCAGCAGCTCCGGGAAGGGTAATGAAAAACTGTTTTTT

cdr3_length: 14
clone_size: -
j_call: TRBJ2-1
d_call: -
v_call: TRBV5-1
cdr3_aa: CASSPSSSYNEQFF
cdr3_nt: TGCGCCAGCAGCCCCTCGAGCTCCTACAATGAGCAGTTCTTC

cdr3_length: 14
clone_size: -
j_call: TRBJ2-1
d_call: -
v_call: TRBV5-1
cdr3_aa: CASSYTTKNNEQFF
cdr3_nt: TGCGCCAGCAGCTACACGACTAAAAACAATGAGCAGTTCTTC

cdr3_length: 14
clone_size: -
j_call: TRBJ2-5
d_call: TRBD2
v_call: TRBV4-1
cdr3_aa: CASGGSADGETQYF
cdr3_nt: TGCGCCAGTGGCGGGAGCGCCGATGGGGAGACCCAGTACTTC

cdr3_length: 16
clone_size: few
j_call: TRBJ2-7
d_call: TRBD1
v_call: TRBV4-1
cdr3_aa: CASSLTSGTGGYEQYF
cdr3_nt: TGCGCCAGCAGCCTCACATCCGGGACAGGGGGCTACGAGCAGTACTTC

cdr3_length: 14
clone_size: -
j_call: TRBJ1-4
d_call: -
v_call: TRBV28
cdr3_aa: CASSSRQLNEKLFF
cdr3_nt: TGTGCCAGCAGTTCTCGACAGCTTAATGAAAAACTGTTTTTT

cdr3_length: 15
clone_size: many
j_call: TRBJ1-3
d_call: -
v_call: TRBV21-1
cdr3_aa: CASSKIGDTGNTIYF
cdr3_nt: TGTGCCAGCAGCAAAATCGGGGACACAGGAAACACCATATATTTT

cdr3_length: 16
clone_size: few
j_call: TRBJ1-3
d_call: -
v_call: TRBV11-1
cdr3_aa: CASSLGLDSSGNTIYF
cdr3_nt: TGTGCCAGCAGCTTAGGACTCGACAGCTCTGGAAACACCATATATTTT

cdr3_length: 13
clone_size: -
j_call: TRBJ2-2
d_call: -
v_call: TRBV6-5
cdr3_aa: CASRSQRSGELFF
cdr3_nt: TGTGCCAGCAGATCACAGAGATCAGGGGAGCTGTTTTTT

cdr3_length: 13
clone_size: -
j_call: TRBJ1-6
d_call: TRBD1
v_call: TRBV30
cdr3_aa: CAWTQGTNSPLHF
cdr3_nt: TGTGCCTGGACACAGGGGACGAATTCACCCCTCCACTTT

cdr3_length: 14
clone_size: -
j_call: TRBJ1-1
d_call: TRBD1
v_call: TRBV5-1
cdr3_aa: CASSKGQGVSEAFF
cdr3_nt: TGCGCCAGCAGCAAAGGACAGGGGGTCTCTGAAGCTTTCTTT

cdr3_length: 16
clone_size: -
j_call: TRBJ1-6
d_call: -
v_call: TRBV19
cdr3_aa: CASSIEASAYNSPLHF
cdr3_nt: TGTGCCAGTAGTATAGAGGCCAGCGCCTATAATTCACCCCTCCACTTT

cdr3_length: 13
clone_size: -
j_call: TRBJ2-5
d_call: -
v_call: TRBV7-7
cdr3_aa: CASSLERFETQYF
cdr3_nt: TGTGCTAGCAGCTTAGAACGGTTTGAGACCCAGTACTTC

cdr3_length: 14
clone_size: -
j_call: TRBJ2-3
d_call: TRBD2
v_call: TRBV9
cdr3_aa: CASSGRGGSDTQYF
cdr3_nt: TGTGCCAGCAGCGGTCGGGGGGGATCAGATACGCAGTATTTT

cdr3_length: 13
clone_size: -
j_call: TRBJ2-3
d_call: -
v_call: TRBV4-2
cdr3_aa: CASSQGRWDTQYF
cdr3_nt: TGTGCCAGCAGCCAGGGGAGATGGGATACGCAGTATTTT

cdr3_length: 16
clone_size: once
j_call: TRBJ2-3
d_call: TRBD2
v_call: TRBV5-1
cdr3_aa: CASSLGASGSVDTQYF
cdr3_nt: TGCGCCAGCAGCTTGGGGGCTAGCGGGAGTGTAGATACGCAGTATTTT

cdr3_length: 18
clone_size: -
j_call: TRBJ2-3
d_call: TRBD2
v_call: TRBV5-4
cdr3_aa: CASASGSGVAGGTDTQYF
cdr3_nt: TGTGCCAGCGCCAGTGGTAGCGGGGTTGCGGGTGGCACAGATACGCAGTATTTT

cdr3_length: 11
clone_size: -
j_call: TRBJ2-5
d_call: -
v_call: TRBV30
cdr3_aa: CAWTGEETQYF
cdr3_nt: TGTGCCTGGACAGGGGAAGAGACCCAGTACTTC

cdr3_length: 14
clone_size: once
j_call: TRBJ2-3
d_call: -
v_call: TRBV7-9
cdr3_aa: CASSLGASTDTQYF
cdr3_nt: TGTGCCAGCAGCTTAGGAGCCAGCACAGATACGCAGTATTTT